Listed below are T cell receptor beta chains from one sample, sequenced in a study of blood T cell repertoires in COVID-19. Data came from immunoSEQ multiplex PCR; TCRdb stores just in-frame clones and leaves some out. Counted here are over 200,000 clones, approximately 90% occurring once; the ten biggest clones make up approximately 12%. Sequencing was done on a sample of peripheral blood. These receptors came from a woman aged 18-29 years who had recovered from COVID-19. CDR3s include the opening cysteine and the closing phenylalanine or tryptophan. The D gene is left open where the match is weak. Not all rows give a size; the values are once, few, many and, for expanded clones, a class.

CDR3 protein,CDR3 DNA,D gene,clone size,J gene,V gene
CASSTEQGLNHSYEQYF,TGTGCCAGCAGCACCGAGCAGGGACTAAACCACTCCTACGAGCAGTACTTC,TRBD2,-,TRBJ2-7,TRBV11-3
CASSPGTGGPEAFF,TGTGCCAGCAGCCCCGGGACAGGGGGACCTGAAGCTTTCTTT,TRBD1,-,TRBJ1-1,TRBV13
CASGETLNTEAFF,TGTGCCAGTGGGGAGACGCTGAACACTGAAGCTTTCTTT,-,-,TRBJ1-1,TRBV19
CASSPTGEYGYTF,TGTGCCAGCTCACCAACGGGGGAGTATGGCTACACCTTC,-,-,TRBJ1-2,TRBV18
CASSHLQGKGTEAFF,TGCGCCAGCAGCCACCTACAGGGAAAAGGGACTGAAGCTTTCTTT,-,once,TRBJ1-1,TRBV4-1
CASSIGGMAKNIQYF,TGTGCCAGTAGTATAGGGGGCATGGCCAAAAACATTCAGTACTTC,-,-,TRBJ2-4,TRBV19
CASSPERTSDEQFF,TGTGCCAGCAGTCCCGAGAGGACTAGCGATGAGCAGTTCTTC,TRBD2,-,TRBJ2-1,TRBV27
CASSLGLAVIDHEQYF,TGTGCCAGCAGCTTGGGACTAGCGGTTATCGACCACGAGCAGTACTTC,TRBD2,-,TRBJ2-7,TRBV5-4
CASSYTQAWQPQHF,TGTGCCAGCAGTTACACGCAGGCTTGGCAGCCCCAGCATTTT,-,-,TRBJ1-5,TRBV6-2/TRBV6-3
CASSPSAASGNYNEQFF,TGTGCCAGTAGTCCTAGTGCGGCTAGCGGGAACTACAATGAGCAGTTCTTC,TRBD2,-,TRBJ2-1,TRBV19
CASSLGTSGQETQYF,TGTGCCAGCAGCTTGGGGACTAGCGGGCAAGAGACCCAGTACTTC,TRBD2,-,TRBJ2-5,TRBV9
CASSPQGNTEAFF,TGTGCCAGCAGCCCCCAGGGGAACACTGAAGCTTTCTTT,-,-,TRBJ1-1,TRBV7-3
CASSVGTGARTDTQYF,TGTGCCAGCAGCGTAGGGACAGGGGCCAGGACAGATACGCAGTATTTT,TRBD1,-,TRBJ2-3,TRBV9
CAWSHIGSSGQPQHF,TGTGCCTGGAGTCACATAGGGAGTAGCGGTCAGCCCCAGCATTTT,-,-,TRBJ1-5,TRBV30
CASTEDQLGNTEAFF,TGCGCCAGCACCGAGGATCAGTTGGGGAACACTGAAGCTTTCTTT,-,-,TRBJ1-1,TRBV4-1
CASSVLNPPGSYNEQFF,TGTGCCAGCAGCGTTCTTAACCCCCCGGGCTCCTACAATGAGCAGTTCTTC,-,-,TRBJ2-1,TRBV9
CASSALAGRHNEQFF,TGTGCCAGCAGTGCCCTAGCGGGAAGGCACAATGAGCAGTTCTTC,TRBD2,-,TRBJ2-1,TRBV27
CASSLVGPGGNSPLHF,TGTGCCAGCAGCTTGGTTGGGCCGGGCGGGAATTCACCCCTCCACTTT,-,-,TRBJ1-6,TRBV5-5
CASSLGSGLDGYTF,TGTGCCAGCAGCTTAGGATCAGGGTTGGATGGCTACACCTTC,-,-,TRBJ1-2,TRBV7-9
CASSGTSSYNEQFF,TGTGCCAGCAGCGGGACTAGCTCCTACAATGAGCAGTTCTTC,TRBD2,-,TRBJ2-1,TRBV9
CASSEDFFLSYNEQFF,TGTGCCAGCAGCGAGGACTTTTTCCTCTCCTACAATGAGCAGTTCTTC,-,-,TRBJ2-1,TRBV7-2
CATVSGNTDTQYF,TGTGCCACCGTGAGCGGGAACACAGATACGCAGTATTTT,TRBD2,-,TRBJ2-3,TRBV19
CASSLAQELGYTF,TGTGCCAGCAGCTTAGCACAGGAGCTTGGCTACACCTTC,-,-,TRBJ1-2,TRBV11-2
CASSLGTSGMETQYF,TGTGCCAGCAGCTTAGGGACTAGCGGGATGGAGACCCAGTACTTC,TRBD2,-,TRBJ2-5,TRBV7-3
CASNDLGWATGELFF,TGTGCCAGTAATGACCTTGGTTGGGCCACCGGGGAGCTGTTTTTT,-,-,TRBJ2-2,TRBV19
CASSSLAGVETQYF,TGTGCCAGCAGCTCACTAGCGGGAGTTGAGACCCAGTACTTC,TRBD2,once,TRBJ2-5,TRBV7-9
CAWRVPETGLSYTF,TGTGCCTGGAGAGTCCCCGAGACAGGGTTAAGCTACACCTTC,TRBD1,-,TRBJ1-2,TRBV30
CASSPQGANYEQYF,TGTGCCAGCAGCCCGCAGGGGGCTAATTACGAGCAGTACTTC,TRBD1,-,TRBJ2-7,TRBV7-8
CASSFLAGTYEQYF,TGCGCCAGCAGCTTCTTGGCGGGGACCTACGAGCAGTACTTC,-,-,TRBJ2-7,TRBV5-1
CASRTEMNTEAFF,TGCGCCAGCAGAACTGAAATGAACACTGAAGCTTTCTTT,-,-,TRBJ1-1,TRBV10-2
CASSPGTLYEQYF,TGTGCCAGCAGCCCCGGGACTCTCTACGAGCAGTACTTC,-,once,TRBJ2-7,TRBV9
CASSSSSGANVLTF,TGTGCCAGCAGCTCATCATCTGGGGCCAACGTCCTGACTTTC,-,-,TRBJ2-6,TRBV7-3
CASSATGGSYEQYF,TGTGCCAGCAGCGCTACAGGGGGGTCCTACGAGCAGTACTTC,TRBD1,-,TRBJ2-7,TRBV5-5
CASSSSGLAASEQYF,TGTGCCAGCAGCTCCTCTGGTTTAGCGGCCTCCGAGCAGTACTTC,-,-,TRBJ2-7,TRBV11-2
CAVSRTGGGNTIYF,TGTGCCGTATCTCGAACAGGGGGTGGAAACACCATATATTTT,TRBD1,-,TRBJ1-3,TRBV3-1/TRBV3-2
CAWSVGVRGQPQHF,TGTGCCTGGAGTGTCGGGGTGCGGGGTCAGCCCCAGCATTTT,-,-,TRBJ1-5,TRBV30
CASGVDRERRGYTF,TGTGCTAGTGGAGTCGACAGGGAGAGGCGTGGCTACACCTTC,TRBD1,-,TRBJ1-2,TRBV12-5
CASSFRAGRWYNEQFF,TGTGCCAGCAGTTTTAGGGCGGGGAGGTGGTACAATGAGCAGTTCTTC,-,-,TRBJ2-1,TRBV28
CASSFGLADTQYF,TGTGCCAGCAGTTTTGGACTAGCGGATACGCAGTATTTT,TRBD2,-,TRBJ2-3,TRBV12-3/TRBV12-4
CASSLNSGGVGTEAFF,TGTGCCAGCAGCCTAAACTCAGGGGGAGTCGGCACTGAAGCTTTCTTT,TRBD1,few,TRBJ1-1,TRBV4-2
CASSLKGGNTEAFF,TGTGCCAGCAGTTTAAAAGGGGGTAACACTGAAGCTTTCTTT,-,once,TRBJ1-1,TRBV27
CASSYDRVGTEAFF,TGTGCCAGCAGTTACGATCGGGTCGGGACTGAAGCTTTCTTT,-,-,TRBJ1-1,TRBV6-5
CASRPGLNYGYTF,TGTGCCAGCAGACCCGGACTGAACTATGGCTACACCTTC,-,once,TRBJ1-2,TRBV28